A single sample gave rise to the 9 T cell receptor beta chains below, sequenced in a study of response to subunit inactivated influenza vaccine. TCRdb re-derived calls from the RT-PCR reads in MiXCR, one entry per CDR3 protein. This sample has about 780,000 distinct CDR3 sequences, with roughly 20% found just once. Sample: PBMCs from blood, taken 5 days after vaccination. These receptors all stem from a man in his forties or fifties who received an inactivated influenza vaccine.

This clonotype was counted many times. The V gene is TRBV29-1, the J gene TRBJ2-1; 11 nucleotides align to TRBD2. This CDR3 comprises 19 residues. Germline V gives CDR1 SQVTM, CDR2 ANQGSEA. The V segment lost 3 bases and the J segment 4 bases; nucleotides outside the gene matches: 17. CDR3 DNA: TGCAGCGTTGAGGGGCCCAGCGGTAGCGGGAGGGCCGGTTACAATGAGCAGTTCTTC. Protein sequence: CSVEGPSGSGRAGYNEQFF.

The genes are TRBV6-2 or TRBV6-3 and TRBJ2-7, with D unclear. With 5 bases removed from V and 4 bases from J, the gap between germline ends came to 9 bases. This CDR3 contains 12 residues. In germline, CDR1 is MNHEY, CDR2 SVGEGT. The CDR3, as DNA: TGTGCCAGCAGTGACTTTCGATACGAGCAGTACTTC. Translation: CASSDFRYEQYF.

The V gene is TRBV7-6, the J gene TRBJ1-6; D is undetermined. V was clipped by 0 bases and J by 10 bases, with 13 bases between them. From germline, CDR1 is SGHVS and CDR2 FNYEAQ. This CDR3 spans 15 amino acids. The CDR3 nucleotides are TGTGCCAGCAGCTTAGCGAGGGAGGTTGGATCACCCCTCCACTTT. This translates into CASSLAREVGSPLHF.

This clonotype was observed a few times. The CDR3 protein is CASRFSGAGVDEQYF. As DNA, the CDR3 is TGCGCCAGCAGATTTAGCGGAGCTGGGGTCGACGAGCAGTACTTC. The chain uses TRBV5-1 and TRBJ2-7, with D perhaps matching TRBD2 (6 bases). The V gene's germline CDR1 is SGHRS and CDR2 YFSETQ. V lost 5 bases, J lost 5 bases, and 20 bases lay in between. The length of the CDR3 is 15 residues.

A few counts support this clonotype. The chain has TRBV6-1 and TRBJ1-5; 9 bases fit TRBD1. Trimming removed 5 bases from V and 5 bases from J; junction bases left unmatched: 10. Germline V gene sequence: CDR1 MNHNS, CDR2 SASEGT. This CDR3 is built from 16 residues. For the CDR3, the DNA is TGTGCCAGCAGTACCGGACAGGGGCCAGGAGATCAGCCCCAGCATTTT. This gives the protein CASSTGQGPGDQPQHF.

This clonotype was seen a few times. The CDR3 sequence is CSARDLRGTFKNIQYF. The CDR3 DNA reads as TGCAGTGCTAGAGACCTCAGGGGGACTTTCAAAAACATTCAGTACTTC. This chain uses TRBV20-1 with TRBJ2-4; maybe TRBD1 (7 bases). The length of the CDR3 is 16 residues. The V end was cut by 0 bases, the J end by 3 bases, with 15 bases between. Germline CDR1 and CDR2: DFQATT and SNEGSKA (reference sequence).

J is TRBJ2-1 and V is TRBV7-9, with D possibly TRBD2 on 7 matching bases. Between the trimmed V and J ends, which lost 5 bases and 5 bases, there was a span of 16 bases. The CDR3 has 15 residues. Germline loops: CDR1 SEHNR, CDR2 FQNEAQ (reference sequence). The CDR3 DNA follows: TGTGCCAGCAGCCCCCTAAGGGGGGGCCACAATGAGCAGTTCTTC. Translated: CASSPLRGGHNEQFF.

This clonotype has just one count. The chain has TRBV4-2 and TRBJ2-1; D unclear. This CDR3 is built from 12 residues. With 5 bases removed from V and 8 bases from J, the gap between germline ends came to 10 bases. Germline V gene lookup returns CDR1 LGHNA and CDR2 YNFKEQ. CDR3 coding DNA: TGTGCCAGCAGCGGGAATAGAGATGAGCAGTTCTTC. Translating it yields CASSGNRDEQFF.

The chain couples TRBV5-6 to TRBJ2-3, with TRBD2 matching over 9 bases. Trimming at V came to 5 bases and at J to 3 bases, leaving 7 bases not matched to a gene. Germline V gives CDR1 SGHDT, CDR2 YYEEEE. The length of the CDR3 is 15 residues. The CDR3 protein is CASSSIAGVTDTQYF. CDR3 DNA sequence: TGTGCCAGCAGTTCTATAGCGGGAGTAACAGATACGCAGTATTTT.